This T cell receptor (beta chain) was captured in a study of response to subunit inactivated influenza vaccine. This clonotype has only a few counts. TCRdb re-called the RT-PCR reads with MiXCR, one entry per CDR3 protein. The sample contains approximately 500,000 distinct CDR3 sequences, under 30% of which appear only once. Trimming cost V 6 bases and J 6 bases, with 12 bases left between them. CDR1 is SEHNR, CDR2 FQNEAQ, per germline (reference sequence). The CDR3 sequence is 12 residues long. This sample was also put to use in a study of T cells expressing NK-cell markers. As reported in that work: 5'RACE template switching built TCR beta cDNA with unique molecular identifiers. There were seven HCMV-seropositive donors and one seronegative donor among the eight sequenced. Among the experiments, several used an anti-gamma-delta TCR antibody to restrict sorting to alpha-beta TCR T cells.

This chain uses TRBV7-9 with TRBJ2-7; the D gene is possibly TRBD2 (5 bases). The source is a man aged 50-60 years who received an inactivated influenza vaccine. The material was CD4+ T cells sorted from PBMCs, obtained less than 13 days after vaccination. CDR3 in DNA: TGTGCCAGCAGTCCTAGCCTCCGCGAGCAGTACTTC. This translates into CASSPSLREQYF.